The entry that follows covers one T cell receptor (beta chain) sequence. It has no known antigen specificity. The data are from a study of monozygotic twins with inflammatory bowel disease (dated by TCRdb to the late 2010s). In terms of the full investigation: A total of 28 monozygotic twin pairs were included in the full study, comprising nine German pairs (four IBD-concordant, five IBD-discordant) and 19 IBD-discordant Danish pairs. Within discordant pairs, disease-associated traits were sought mainly by comparing IBD patients with their genetically identical healthy co-twins. Each individual had, on average, about 151 000 unique TCRalpha sequences and 181 000 unique TCRbeta sequences available for analysis. What the study reported, not specific to this receptor: Because patients were on differing immunosuppressive treatments, the repertoires may have picked up extra background noise and inter-individual variability. Different T cell subtypes could not be distinguished in the analysis. No single strong signal or clonotype linked to IBD turned up in the results, so the idea that one exists was not supported. Repertoire similarity did not differ between concordant and discordant twins, which could be due to limited statistical power. IBD patients shared fewer clonotypes with other individuals than healthy twins did, most markedly in patients showing signs of disease activity. IBD patients had lower TCRbeta repertoire diversity, measured by the inverse Simpson index, than their healthy co-twins.

From each donor, an approximately 2.5 ml peripheral blood sample was drawn into PAXgene tubes and stored at -80 degrees C. Without any T cell sorting, total RNA was extracted from whole blood using the PAXgene blood miRNA kit on an automated QIAcube. Peripheral blood from monozygotic twin pairs, either concordant or discordant for inflammatory bowel disease, underwent deep TCRalpha and TCRbeta repertoire profiling that used unique molecular barcoding. Smoking habits were recorded for all twin pairs, and individuals were classified as current, former or never smokers. CDR1 and CDR2 (LNHDA, SQIVND) derive from the germline V gene (reference sequence). The CDR3, from cysteine to phenylalanine, totals 18 residues. No DNA accompanies this entry. Library method: 5' RACE. For each TCR library, around 3,500 ng of total RNA was used. For each sample, cDNA synthesis with SMARTScribe reverse transcriptase was split into eight separate reactions. Unique molecular identifiers containing a 6-nucleotide sample barcode were introduced through template switching during cDNA synthesis. TCRalpha and TCRbeta cDNA was amplified in two nested PCRs of approximately 17 and 9 cycles, and bead purification was carried out after each PCR. Before amplification, cDNA was treated with uracil DNA-glycosylase and purified using the QIAquick PCR purification kit. The second PCR added Illumina TruSeq-compatible adapters along with sample-specific barcodes. TapeStation and Qubit were used to check library quality and concentration, and roughly 4.8 ng of each library went into the pool. Sequencing of the pooled libraries was done on an Illumina HiSeq2500 single-index Rapid Run using custom sequencing primers and 2 x 100 bp reads. The paper's data handling went like this. UMI-based consensus assembly with MiGEC version 1.2.6 was used to correct PCR and sequencing errors. V(D)J alignment, clonotype assembly and CDR3 extraction were performed with MiXCR version 2.1.1. To normalise gene usage, clonotype sharing and MAIT/NKT TCR abundance, the top 1000, 10 000 and 20 000 clonotypes in each sample were analysed. Diversity was computed as the inverse Simpson index with the vegan R package after downsampling to 27 000 UMIs. Paired Mann-Whitney U tests were applied to discordant twin pairs, with Benjamini-Hochberg correction for multiple testing. TCRdb reprocessed the reads and provides one entry for every CDR3 protein sequence; no DNA is given. The V and J calls were determined by TCRdb, not by the authors. The sample table includes about 160,000 distinct CDR3 sequences. Clones ranked in the top ten supply approximately 3% of the sample.

Specimen: blood. This receptor was taken from a human donor with ulcerative colitis or Crohn's disease, or a healthy co-twin of an affected twin (not recorded which). The chain is encoded by TRBV19 joined to TRBJ1-5; TCRdb returns TRBD1, unconfirmable since there is no DNA. The CDR3 here reads CASRKASGSRGPNQPQHF.